This T cell receptor beta chain stems from a study of control samples from healthy donors and cancer patients. CDR1 and CDR2 from the germline V gene are LGHNA and YSLEER. The length of the CDR3 is 15 residues. With V trimmed by 3 bases and J by 5 bases, 7 bases remained unmatched. Profiling relied on immunoSEQ multiplex PCR, and the TCRdb table lists in-frame clones only, not all of them. The sample contains around 200,000 clones, about 94% of which appear only once. This TCR came from a man aged 50-60 years in good health. Sequenced material: blood. The rearrangement joins TRBV4-3 to TRBJ2-7; 10 bases are shared with TRBD1. CDR3 in amino acids: CASSQRQGALNEQYF. Here the CDR3 DNA reads TGCGCCAGCAGCCAGAGACAGGGGGCTTTAAACGAGCAGTACTTC.